This TCR beta chain was identified during a study of control samples from healthy donors and cancer patients. Clones were sequenced by immunoSEQ multiplex PCR, and TCRdb holds only the in-frame ones, with some missing. The sample consists of about 170,000 clones, 88% of them appearing once. The CDR3 length is 16 residues. Trimming pared 0 bases from V and 2 bases from J, leaving 15 bases between. The germline V gene encodes CDR1 SGDLS and CDR2 YYNGEE. Material for sequencing was blood. The chain uses TRBV9 and TRBJ2-7; a possible D gene is TRBD2 (7 bases). This sequence was found in a young woman in good health. The CDR3 region has the DNA TGTGCCAGCAGCGTAGAGGAGGCGGGGGCCCCCTACGAGCAGTACTTC. This codes for CASSVEEAGAPYEQYF.